These T cell receptor beta chains were read from a single sample in a study of T cell changes during pregnancy in multiple sclerosis. Here immunoSEQ multiplex PCR was the method, and the copy in TCRdb shows in-frame clones only, minus some. The table lists under 50,000 clones, roughly 84% of them singletons. Specimen: CD8+ T cells from peripheral blood mononuclear cells, collected in the first trimester of pregnancy. The receptors were gathered from a female donor with multiple sclerosis, enrolled in a pregnancy study. Both conserved end residues are trimmed from each CDR3. Each record gives: V gene, J gene, CDR3 protein.

V: TRBV23-1
J: TRBJ1-5
CDR3: ASSQTRDRESNQPQH

V: TRBV6-5
J: TRBJ2-7
CDR3: ASSYSTRQGYEQY

V: TRBV5-4
J: TRBJ2-5
CDR3: ASSPDSPETQY

V: TRBV19
J: TRBJ2-3
CDR3: ASSYILWSMDTQY

V: TRBV6-1
J: TRBJ2-2
CDR3: ASSEAAGELF

V: TRBV13
J: TRBJ2-1
CDR3: ASSLTGVPNEQF

V: TRBV27
J: TRBJ2-5
CDR3: ASRHTPGLAGEETQY

V: TRBV4-1
J: TRBJ2-7
CDR3: ASSQTRDSYEQY

V: TRBV9
J: TRBJ1-2
CDR3: ASGAGGVGYT

V: TRBV6-5
J: TRBJ2-3
CDR3: ASSYALSTDTQY

V: TRBV7-9
J: TRBJ2-1
CDR3: ASTLTGFPYNEQF

V: TRBV7-9
J: TRBJ2-1
CDR3: ASSLGGGAVNEQF

V: TRBV30
J: TRBJ2-5
CDR3: ASSGTEETQY

V: TRBV7-6
J: TRBJ2-7
CDR3: ASSERGHEQY

V: TRBV5-6
J: TRBJ2-5
CDR3: ASSFGQGPQETQY

V: TRBV11-2
J: TRBJ1-2
CDR3: ASSSQGYYGYT

V: TRBV5-4
J: TRBJ1-6
CDR3: ASSLVTGTVYSPLH

V: TRBV7-2
J: TRBJ1-1
CDR3: AKLVGGTEAF

V: TRBV5-4
J: TRBJ2-4
CDR3: ASSQRTGGGDIQY

V: TRBV7-9
J: TRBJ1-1
CDR3: ASSSNPWTGADTEAF

V: TRBV5-8
J: TRBJ2-1
CDR3: ASSSPESRSYNEQF

V: TRBV2
J: TRBJ1-6
CDR3: ASSDPGQGNSPLH

V: TRBV19
J: TRBJ1-5
CDR3: ASSLTGQGRNQPQH

V: TRBV4-3
J: TRBJ2-2
CDR3: ASSRAINTGELF

V: TRBV7-9
J: TRBJ2-7
CDR3: ASSPDRDSYEQY

V: TRBV28
J: TRBJ1-5
CDR3: ASSFRGDLSAQH

V: TRBV9
J: TRBJ1-2
CDR3: ASSGPEPT

V: TRBV9
J: TRBJ1-5
CDR3: ASSEGGGLNQPQH

V: TRBV6-5
J: TRBJ2-7
CDR3: ASSYGTGGGEQY

V: TRBV6-1
J: TRBJ2-7
CDR3: ASLQGVEQY

V: TRBV7-3
J: TRBJ2-1
CDR3: ASSLNLAGGEQF

V: TRBV6-6
J: TRBJ1-1
CDR3: ASSYNQGGNTEAF

V: TRBV7-2
J: TRBJ2-3
CDR3: ASSADRGHHTDTQY

V: TRBV23-1
J: TRBJ2-7
CDR3: ASSQSYKTVSYEQY

V: TRBV15
J: TRBJ2-7
CDR3: ATSPAGTGDYEQY

V: TRBV5-6
J: TRBJ1-2
CDR3: ASSPGTGIYGYT

V: TRBV2
J: TRBJ1-5
CDR3: ASKKGDQPQH

V: TRBV5-1
J: TRBJ2-7
CDR3: ASSQLQGYEQY

V: TRBV11-2
J: TRBJ2-4
CDR3: ASSLGSPGLAGVGDIQY

V: TRBV4-1
J: TRBJ2-2
CDR3: ASSPGGGELF

V: TRBV4-2
J: TRBJ1-4
CDR3: ASSQVKGGEKLF

V: TRBV11-2
J: TRBJ2-1
CDR3: ASSPGLAAPYNEQF

V: TRBV19
J: TRBJ2-7
CDR3: ASSPSGGAYEQY

V: TRBV7-9
J: TRBJ1-1
CDR3: ASSLGTEGPAAF

V: TRBV15
J: TRBJ1-2
CDR3: ATSRDFNYEDGYT

V: TRBV7-9
J: TRBJ1-1
CDR3: ASRSGTEGQLFHHTEAF

V: TRBV10-3
J: TRBJ2-7
CDR3: AIMTATPSSYEQY

V: TRBV5-6
J: TRBJ2-1
CDR3: ASSLGLALYNEQF

V: TRBV6-5
J: TRBJ1-1
CDR3: ASSYSLRTGQTEAF

V: TRBV15
J: TRBJ1-1
CDR3: ATNRGKNTEAF

V: TRBV11-1
J: TRBJ2-1
CDR3: ASSLTGEYHWF

V: TRBV9
J: TRBJ1-1
CDR3: ASSVVSGTEAF

V: TRBV27
J: TRBJ2-3
CDR3: ASRFGGAGDTQY

V: TRBV21-1
J: TRBJ2-1
CDR3: ASAGTHSYNEQF

V: TRBV13
J: TRBJ1-5
CDR3: ASSLGVQQPQH

V: TRBV4-3
J: TRBJ1-1
CDR3: ASSQDGTEAF

V: TRBV21-1
J: TRBJ1-5
CDR3: ASSKGASPANQPQH

V: TRBV2
J: TRBJ1-1
CDR3: ASRERTEAF

V: TRBV30
J: TRBJ2-1
CDR3: AWTSGGYNEQF

V: TRBV7-2
J: TRBJ2-7
CDR3: ASSLGQYYEQY